Listed below are T cell receptor beta chains from one sample, sequenced in a study of T cell responses to AZD1222 COVID-19 vaccine. Only in-frame clones appear in the TCRdb table, and some are missing; sequencing was by immunoSEQ multiplex PCR. Seen here are about 170,000 clones, about nine tenths observed once, and the top ten hold roughly 4%. The sequencing here drew on peripheral blood, taken 28 days after the second dose of the MenACWY control vaccine. Receptors were obtained from an adult who received the MenACWY meningococcal vaccine as a control. Each CDR3 is given with its conserved first and last residue. A D gene is named only where the DNA matches it firmly. The size of a clone is reported for some rows only, either as once, few or many, or as a class for expanded clones.

v_gene,abundance,d_gene,j_gene,CDR3nt,CDR3aa
TRBV9,NA,TRBD2,TRBJ2-7,TGTGCCAGCAGCGTAGAGACTAGCGGGATTGGAACCTACGAGCAGTACTTC,CASSVETSGIGTYEQYF
TRBV5-5,NA,NA,TRBJ1-5,TGTGCCAGCACTCCCCTGGGCGGTCATAGCAATCAGCCCCAGCATTTT,CASTPLGGHSNQPQHF
TRBV28,NA,NA,TRBJ1-5,TGTGCCAGCATCCCGGGGGCGGACTATAGCAATCAGCCCCAGCATTTT,CASIPGADYSNQPQHF
TRBV10-3,NA,TRBD2,TRBJ2-3,TGTGCCACCTGTACCGGGACTAGCGGCACAGATACGCAGTATTTT,CATCTGTSGTDTQYF
TRBV6-5,NA,NA,TRBJ1-2,TGTGCCAGCAGAGCCGACAGAGTGGGCGGCTACATCTTC,CASRADRVGGYIF
TRBV10-1,NA,NA,TRBJ1-1,TGCGCCAGCAGTGAGGGTGCGGCAGGCACTGAAGCTTTCTTT,CASSEGAAGTEAFF
TRBV6-5,few,NA,TRBJ2-7,TGTGCCAGCAGCCCGACTGGTCACGAGCAGTACTTC,CASSPTGHEQYF
TRBV24-1,NA,NA,TRBJ2-6,TGTGCCACCAGTGATTCTGAACCTTTCTACAGCTCTGGGGCCAACGTCCTGACTTTC,CATSDSEPFYSSGANVLTF
TRBV28,NA,NA,TRBJ1-1,TGTGCCAGCACCACCCTGGGGGGATTCATGAACACTGAAGCTTTCTTT,CASTTLGGFMNTEAFF
TRBV28,NA,NA,TRBJ1-3,TGTGCCAGCAGTCTGGTATCTGGAAACACCATATATTTT,CASSLVSGNTIYF
TRBV28,NA,NA,TRBJ2-7,TGTGCCAGCAGTCTCCAGAACGAGCAGTACTTC,CASSLQNEQYF
TRBV27,NA,NA,TRBJ2-1,TGTGCCAGCAGTACGTACCCCTCTACCTACAATGAGCAGTTCTTC,CASSTYPSTYNEQFF
TRBV19,NA,NA,TRBJ1-5,TGTGCCACCATGTGGGGGGTCGGGGGCAATCAGCCCCAGCATTTT,CATMWGVGGNQPQHF
TRBV18,NA,NA,TRBJ2-7,TGTGCCAGCTCACCCACAGGGATTTTCTACGAGCAGTACTTC,CASSPTGIFYEQYF
TRBV4-3,NA,TRBD1,TRBJ2-1,TGCGCCAGCAGCCAAGATGGACAGGTACGAAACAATGAGCAGTTCTTC,CASSQDGQVRNNEQFF
TRBV19,NA,TRBD1,TRBJ1-4,TGTGCCAGTAGTTCGGACAGGGTTTTACCTAATGAAAAACTGTTTTTT,CASSSDRVLPNEKLFF
TRBV5-6,NA,NA,TRBJ2-7,TGTGCCAGCAGCTTGACAGTCCTCTCCTACGAGCAGTACTTC,CASSLTVLSYEQYF
TRBV25-1,NA,TRBD1,TRBJ1-2,TGTGCCAGCAGTACCGACAGGGATGGCTATGGCTACACCTTC,CASSTDRDGYGYTF
TRBV19,NA,TRBD2,TRBJ2-1,TGTGCCAGTAGTCCGGGACTAGCGGGAGGGAACAATGAGCAGTTCTTC,CASSPGLAGGNNEQFF
TRBV27,NA,TRBD2,TRBJ2-3,TGTGCCAGCAGTTTAGGACTAGCGGGGGCTGATACGCAGTATTTT,CASSLGLAGADTQYF
TRBV20-1,NA,NA,TRBJ1-2,TGCAGGGTCGACTTTCGGGACGTTGACACCTTC,CRVDFRDVDTF
TRBV4-3,once,NA,TRBJ1-2,TGCGCCAGCAGCCAACGCGGGCAGGGGCATGGCTACACCTTC,CASSQRGQGHGYTF
TRBV18,NA,NA,TRBJ1-2,TGTGCCAGCTCACCACCACAGCAGCTCTATGGCTACACCTTC,CASSPPQQLYGYTF
TRBV4-3,once,NA,TRBJ1-5,TGCGCCAGCAGCCAAGAGCCAGGACAGCCCCAGCATTTT,CASSQEPGQPQHF
TRBV5-1,NA,TRBD2,TRBJ2-2,TGCGCCAGCAGCTTTAGCGGGAGCGGCAACACCGGGGAGCTGTTTTTT,CASSFSGSGNTGELFF
TRBV6-2/TRBV6-3,NA,NA,TRBJ2-2,TGTGCCAGCAGTTACCAAGGGGGGGCCGGGGAGCTGTTTTTT,CASSYQGGAGELFF
TRBV9,NA,NA,TRBJ2-7,TGTGCCAGCAGCGTAAGTGCTGCTCTCTACGAGCAGTACTTC,CASSVSAALYEQYF
TRBV11-2,NA,NA,TRBJ2-1,TGTGCCAGCAGCCAATCAAGCAACAATGAGCAGTTCTTC,CASSQSSNNEQFF
TRBV5-1,once,NA,TRBJ2-7,TGCGCCAGCAGCCTGTTAATAAGTGGTGCGGACTACGAGCAGTACTTC,CASSLLISGADYEQYF
TRBV5-4,NA,TRBD2,TRBJ2-1,TGTGCCAGCAGCTCCCCAACCCCGACTAGCGGGAGGAGCAATGAGCAGTTCTTC,CASSSPTPTSGRSNEQFF
TRBV6-5,NA,NA,TRBJ1-5,TGTGCCAGCAGTTCACTCGGGGGTCAGCCCCAGCATTTT,CASSSLGGQPQHF
TRBV28,NA,TRBD1,TRBJ2-3,TGTGCCAGCAGTTCAGGGACAGGGAGTGTGGCAGATACGCAGTATTTT,CASSSGTGSVADTQYF
TRBV24-1,NA,TRBD2,TRBJ2-7,TGTGCCACTTTCGAATCCCGCGGGAGTGTCTCCTACGAGCAGTACTTC,CATFESRGSVSYEQYF
TRBV14,NA,TRBD2,TRBJ2-7,TGTGCCAGCAGTCAGTACCTAGCGGACGAGCAGTACTTC,CASSQYLADEQYF
TRBV11-3,NA,NA,TRBJ2-3,TGTGCCAGCAGCTTAGGCCCTCGGGGCACAGATACGCAGTATTTT,CASSLGPRGTDTQYF
TRBV10-3,few,NA,TRBJ2-3,TGTGCCATCAGTGAGTCTCGGGATACAGATACGCAGTATTTT,CAISESRDTDTQYF
TRBV24-1,NA,NA,TRBJ2-7,TGTGCCACCAGTGATTTCATCGGTCTCTACGAGCAGTACTTC,CATSDFIGLYEQYF
TRBV4-2,NA,NA,TRBJ1-5,TGTGCCAGCAGCCAGGAACAGGGTAGCAATCAGCCCCAGCATTTT,CASSQEQGSNQPQHF
TRBV28,NA,NA,TRBJ1-1,TGTGCCAGCAAAAAAGAATTCGTGAACACTGAAGCTTTCTTT,CASKKEFVNTEAFF
TRBV29-1,NA,NA,TRBJ2-2,TGCAGCGTGTTAAACACCGGGGAGCTGTTTTTT,CSVLNTGELFF
TRBV6-2/TRBV6-3,NA,NA,TRBJ2-1,TGTGCCAGCAGTTATCAACCTTACAATGAGCAGTTCTTC,CASSYQPYNEQFF
TRBV10-3,NA,TRBD2,TRBJ2-7,TGTGCCATCAGTGAGTTTGTTAGCGGGAGTTCCTACGAGCAGTACTTC,CAISEFVSGSSYEQYF
TRBV5-1,NA,NA,TRBJ1-6,TGCGCCAGCACCAGGACGCCCTCCTATAATTCACCCCTCCACTTT,CASTRTPSYNSPLHF
TRBV9,NA,TRBD1,TRBJ1-2,TGTGCCAGCAGCGCGGCAGGGGGCTATGGCTACACCTTC,CASSAAGGYGYTF
TRBV7-2,NA,NA,TRBJ2-1,TGTGCCAGCAGCATCCTGCTCGCCTCCTACAATGAGCAGTTCTTC,CASSILLASYNEQFF
TRBV28,NA,NA,TRBJ1-2,TGTGCCAGCAGTTTACCAACTGGAGGCTATGGCTACACCTTC,CASSLPTGGYGYTF